The 18 T cell receptor beta chains below were found in one sample sequenced in a study of blood T cell repertoires in COVID-19. Assay used: immunoSEQ multiplex PCR; TCRdb lists only in-frame clones, some missing. Of about 170,000 clones in the sample, around 82% were seen once. Sequenced input: peripheral blood. The source is a woman in her 40s with COVID-19, enrolled during active disease.

This clone was detected once. The rearrangement uses TRBV6-5 and TRBJ1-6; 7 bases line up with TRBD1. Per germline, CDR1 MNHEY and CDR2 SVGAGI. The V and J ends lost 5 bases and 8 bases, in that order; junction bases with no gene match: 6. This CDR3 comprises 14 residues. The CDR3 nucleotides are TGTGCCAGCAGTAAGACAGGGTTCGATTCACCCCTCCACTTT. Amino acid sequence: CASSKTGFDSPLHF.

This clone was counted only a few times. This chain connects TRBV5-1 to TRBJ2-2; D unclear. The germline V gene has CDR1 SGHRS and CDR2 YFSETQ. Trimming pared 0 bases from V and 1 base from J, leaving 10 bases between. CDR3 length equals 16 residues. The DNA of the CDR3 is TGCGCCAGCAGCTTGGCCTCTAGATTGAACACCGGGGAGCTGTTTTTT. It codes for CASSLASRLNTGELFF.

This clone has only a few counts. CDR3 sequence: CASTIQGNQPQHF. CDR3 sequence (DNA): TGTGCCAGCACAATCCAGGGGAATCAGCCCCAGCATTTT. The V and J genes are TRBV6-5 and TRBJ1-5; tentative D call: TRBD1 (6 bases). CDR3 length: 13 amino acids. Trimming took 7 bases from V and 4 from J, leaving 11 bases between them. The germline gives CDR1 MNHEY, CDR2 SVGAGI.

The rearrangement links TRBV9 to TRBJ2-3; D is uncertain. Germline V lookup: CDR1 SGDLS, CDR2 YYNGEE. V lost 0 bases and J 1 base, leaving 12 bases between the germline ends. The CDR3 runs 16 residues. The CDR3 sequence: CASSVGSNLGTDTQYF. The CDR3 nucleotides are TGTGCCAGCAGCGTAGGTTCCAATCTAGGCACAGATACGCAGTATTTT. Complete variable domain (other parts from reference TRBV9 and TRBJ2-3): DSGVTQTPKHLITATGQRVTLRCSPRSGDLSVYWYQQSLDQGLQFLIQYYNGEERAKGNILERFSAQQFPDLHSELNLSSLELGDSALYFCASSVGSNLGTDTQYFGPGTRLTVL.

The chain joins TRBV6-4 to TRBJ2-1, with D possibly matching TRBD2 (5 bases). Between the trimmed V and J ends, which lost 3 bases and 6 bases, there was a span of 15 bases. Germline V gene data show CDR1 as MRHNA and CDR2 as SNTAGT. The CDR3 consists of 15 residues. The CDR3 sequence: CASSDEGQPFNEQFF. For the CDR3, the DNA is TGTGCCAGCAGTGATGAGGGTCAGCCCTTCAATGAGCAGTTCTTC.

This clone was seen once. The rearrangement joins TRBV29-1 to TRBJ2-5; 9 bases fit TRBD2. Germline lookup yields CDR1 SQVTM and CDR2 ANQGSEA. The V segment lost 0 bases and the J segment 7 bases; nucleotides outside the gene matches: 6. CDR3 length: 14 residues. Here the CDR3 reads CSVEDPSGVGTQYF. The CDR3 coding sequence is TGCAGCGTTGAAGACCCTAGCGGGGTGGGGACCCAGTACTTC.

The chain links TRBV29-1 to TRBJ2-3; 7 bases fit TRBD2. Germline V lookup: CDR1 SQVTM, CDR2 ANQGSEA. Trimming removed 4 bases from V and 0 bases from J; junction bases left unmatched: 7. This CDR3 is 15 amino acids long. DNA of the CDR3: TGCAGCGTTGTGAAGGCGGGAGATAGCACAGATACGCAGTATTTT. Protein sequence: CSVVKAGDSTDTQYF.

This chain uses TRBV20-1 with TRBJ1-1; TRBD1 might be the D (5 bases). The CDR3 is made up of 11 amino acids. The ends were cut back, 0 bases at V and 11 bases at J, with 10 bases in the middle. CDR1 and CDR2 from the germline V gene are DFQATT and SNEGSKA (reference sequence). The CDR3 region has the DNA TGCAGTGCTAGAGAGGCGGGACGGGCTTTCTTT. Protein product: CSAREAGRAFF.

On this clone: Different DNA sequences within this sample yield the same CDR3. The rearrangement uses TRBV27 and TRBJ1-2; D is possibly TRBD1 (5 bases). The CDR3 spans 13 residues. V was cut by 3 bases and J by 4 bases, with 9 bases left in between. Germline CDR1 MNHEY, CDR2 SMNVEV (reference sequence). The CDR3 DNA sequence: TGTGCCAGCAGTTTGCGGGGGGTCTATGGCTACACCTTC. Its protein is CASSLRGVYGYTF.

This sequence joins TRBV11-2 and TRBJ1-1, with D perhaps TRBD1 (5 bases). There are 14 residues in the CDR3. Germline assignment: CDR1 SGHAT and CDR2 FQNNGV. The V end was cut by 5 bases, the J end by 5 bases, with 15 bases between. CDR3 DNA sequence: TGTGCCAGCAGCCACAGGCCCGACCCTACTGAAGCTTTCTTT. Encoded protein: CASSHRPDPTEAFF.

The J gene is TRBJ2-2, the V gene TRBV5-1; TRBD2 might be the D (6 bases). This CDR3 is built from 15 residues. With 0 bases removed from V and 5 bases from J, the gap between germline ends came to 11 bases. Germline V lookup: CDR1 SGHRS, CDR2 YFSETQ. The CDR3 loop is CASSLASVGTGELFF. For the CDR3, the DNA is TGCGCCAGCAGCTTGGCTAGCGTGGGGACCGGGGAGCTGTTTTTT.

The V gene is TRBV6-2 or TRBV6-3, the J gene TRBJ1-5; TRBD1 matches at 9 bases. CDR3 length equals 19 residues. J gave up 0 bases and V 5 bases, and 14 bases lay outside the gene matches. CDR1 is MNHEY and CDR2 is SVGEGT in the germline V gene. The CDR3 sequence: CASSNAGTGTYNSNQPQHF. CDR3 DNA: TGTGCCAGCAGTAATGCCGGGACAGGGACTTACAATAGCAATCAGCCCCAGCATTTT.

The genes are TRBV6-5 and TRBJ2-3; 8 bases are shared with TRBD2. CDR3 length: 15 residues. V was pared by 5 bases and J by 4 bases, with 8 bases of the junction left unmatched. Germline loops: CDR1 MNHEY, CDR2 SVGAGI. CDR3 DNA sequence: TGTGCCAGCAGTCGCTCAAGCGGGAGACCAGATACGCAGTATTTT. It encodes CASSRSSGRPDTQYF.

The chain joins TRBV6-6 to TRBJ2-3, with D unclear. Germline CDR1 and CDR2: MNHNY and SVGAGI (reference sequence). Between the trimmed V and J ends, which lost 4 bases and 6 bases, there was a span of 5 bases. The CDR3 sequence is 11 residues long. CDR3 region: CASSSSDTQYF. The CDR3 DNA follows: TGTGCCAGCAGTTCATCCGATACGCAGTATTTT.

The rearrangement links TRBV7-6 to TRBJ2-1; D call uncertain. This CDR3 contains 15 residues. V lost 1 base and J 6 bases, leaving 13 bases between the germline ends. In germline, CDR1 is SGHVS, CDR2 FNYEAQ. CDR3: CASSLGGGRSNEQFF. Written as DNA, the CDR3 is TGTGCCAGCAGCTTAGGCGGTGGCCGGTCCAATGAGCAGTTCTTC. Looking up the rest from reference TRBV7-6 and TRBJ2-1 gives the full variable domain: GAGVSQSPRYKVTKRGQDVALRCDPISGHVSLYWYRQALGQGPEFLTYFNYEAQQDKSGLPNDRFSAERPEGSISTLTIQRTEQRDSAMYRCASSLGGGRSNEQFFGPGTRLTVL.

This chain uses TRBV6-6 with TRBJ1-1, with D tentatively TRBD1 (5 bases). Trimming cost V 6 bases and J 0 bases, with 11 bases left between them. Per the germline V gene, CDR1 is MNHNY and CDR2 is SVGAGI (reference sequence). The CDR3 covers 14 residues. The CDR3 DNA sequence: TGTGCCAGCAGGCAAATCAGGGTGAACACTGAAGCTTTCTTT. Its translation: CASRQIRVNTEAFF.

The rearrangement joins TRBV4-1 to TRBJ2-2; no clear D. The CDR3 has 15 amino acids. The germline V gene encodes CDR1 MGHRA and CDR2 YSYEKL. V lost 1 base and J 2 bases, leaving 8 bases between the germline ends. The CDR3 is CASSQASPNTGELFF. The CDR3 DNA sequence: TGCGCCAGCAGCCAAGCGAGCCCTAACACCGGGGAGCTGTTTTTT.

V is TRBV7-2 and J is TRBJ1-3; D may be TRBD1 (6 bases). V was cut by 5 bases and J by 0 bases, with 11 bases left in between. CDR1 is SGHTA and CDR2 is FQGNSA in the germline V gene. This CDR3 has 15 amino acids. As DNA, the CDR3 is TGTGCCAGCAGCCGGGACACTAACTCTGGAAACACCATATATTTT. Amino acid sequence: CASSRDTNSGNTIYF. Drawing the rest from reference TRBV7-2 and TRBJ1-3, the complete variable domain is GAGVSQSPSNKVTEKGKDVELRCDPISGHTALYWYRQSLGQGLEFLIYFQGNSAPDKSGLPSDRFSAERTGGSVSTLTIQRTQQEDSAVYLCASSRDTNSGNTIYFGEGSWLTVV.